This TCR beta chain was obtained from a study of T cells in Graves' hyperthyroidism and ophthalmopathy (dated by TCRdb to the late 2010s). The study in broad terms: To identify distinguishing TCR V-J signatures, a discovery cohort of about 100 patients was used, comprising 43 with Graves' ophthalmopathy and around 60 with stable Graves' hyperthyroidism. An independent validation cohort of 18 to 20 hyperthyroidism patients and about 16 patients who later progressed to ophthalmopathy tested prospective prediction of ophthalmopathy. The 100 or so discovery patients were divided at random into training and test sets in a 7:3 ratio. Thyroid tissue and blood T-cell repertoires from about six Graves' hyperthyroidism patients were also compared in the study. Following sampling, methimazole starting at 30 mg daily was given to hyperthyroidism patients, and high-dose intravenous methylprednisolone was given to ophthalmopathy patients. TCR Vbeta CDR3 sequencing of 120 to 150 peripheral blood samples (under 45 ophthalmopathy, 75 hyperthyroidism and some 17 progressor patients) is reported in the paper. What the study reported, not specific to this receptor: No statistical method was used to set the sample size in advance, and investigators knew the group allocation. In validation, the model predicted progression to ophthalmopathy a median of 6.5 months before onset, with 65% to 71% sensitivity and 72.22% specificity. Most expanded thyroid clonotypes (frequency above 0.001) were also found in blood, which suggests that blood repertoires may mirror thyroid immune responses. Ophthalmopathy was separated from stable hyperthyroidism by a 13 V-J signature model, with 87.88% sensitivity and about 81% specificity obtained in cross-validation and 80%/75% obtained in testing.

A patient counted as having stable Graves' hyperthyroidism if no progression to ophthalmopathy occurred over 18 months of follow-up. Hyperthyroidism patients were newly diagnosed, with disease duration under 2 months, and aged 18 to 65 years. Exclusion was applied to patients with uncontrolled infections, other autoimmune diseases, pregnancy or lactation. Diagnoses were established on the basis of clinical symptoms, serum thyroxine and TRAb, thyroid ultrasound, and orbital computed tomography. Total RNA was extracted with Trizol reagent, and quality was checked on an Agilent 2100 Bioanalyzer. This clonotype was counted many times. This receptor's antigen is unknown. Per-base quality was not reported, and no clone a single base away is much larger than it. The TCR beta CDR3 regions were amplified from RNA transcripts. For the first round of RT-PCR on the TCR CDR3, the HTBI primer set was used together with the Qiagen OneStep RT-PCR kit. Libraries were constructed in a second round of multiplex PCR, after which size selection and purification were carried out. Sequencing of the libraries was done on an Illumina HiSeq2000 using paired-end 100 bp reads. For the original study's pipeline: SOAPnuke was used to process the raw data, removing reads that contained adapters or uncalled bases, had a mean Phred below 15, or lacked an exact match to the constant primer or identifier. COPE v1.2.5 was used to merge the high-quality paired reads, and each unique nucleotide sequence was defined as a clonotype. MiTCR v1.1 was used to align clonotypes to the IMGT TRBV, TRBD and TRBJ reference segments. The analysis included only V-J combinations with a frequency above 0.0001, which together covered around 99% of the repertoires. The TCS score was defined as F50 (clonal expansion) divided by E x V (chaos), with BLOSUM62-based TCRdist calculated between CDR3 peptides within each V-J. Welch's t-statistics and random forest reduced some 510 V-J features to 13, which were used in a naive Bayes classifier (R e1071). The Morisita-Horn index was used to measure how similar the thyroid and blood repertoires were. The public reads were reanalyzed by TCRdb: fastp trimming at Q25, MiXCR alignment, in-frame beta chains only. Duplicate CDR3 protein sequences are folded into a single record with the most common DNA and genes. For this entry, the V and J calls and clone size follow TCRdb and not the study's own pipeline. The sample contains 610,000 or so distinct CDR3 sequences, more than 45% of them found a single time. Around 8% of the sample belongs to the ten largest clones.

The clonotype comes from a young woman with Graves' hyperthyroidism. The specimen sequenced was peripheral blood or thyroid tissue (not recorded which).

CDR3 sequence: CASSQVRGYEQYF. The sequenced DNA: TGCGCCAGCAGCCAAGTAAGGGGCTACGAGCAGTACTTC. The chain is made from TRBV4-3 and TRBJ2-7; a weak D assignment points to TRBD1 (5 bases agree). V and J lose 1 base and 3 bases, and a span of 7 bases separates them. Measured from the cysteine to the phenylalanine, the CDR3 is 13 residues long. Only the CDR3 portion is preserved as DNA: 39 bases, with reading frame beginning at the first base. Taken from the germline V gene, the CDR1 and CDR2 loops are LGHNA and YSLEER.